Below, 3 T cell receptor beta chains from the same sample are listed, as sequenced in a study of blood T cell repertoires in COVID-19. The method was immunoSEQ multiplex PCR; TCRdb's version includes in-frame clones alone and lacks a portion of them. The table lists some 150,000 clones, about 87% of them singletons. The sample comprised peripheral blood. These receptors were taken from a woman between 50 and 59 years old with active or convalescent COVID-19.

J is TRBJ1-3 and V is TRBV3-1 (or the pseudogene TRBV3-2), with D uncertain. The length of the CDR3 is 14 residues. Germline V gives CDR1 LGHDT, CDR2 YNNKEL (reference sequence). Trimming stripped 3 bases from V and 3 bases from J, with 9 bases between. Here the CDR3 DNA reads TGTGCCAGCAGCCAGTCTACGGGTGGAAACACCATATATTTT. It is translated as CASSQSTGGNTIYF.

The chain recombines TRBV11-2 with TRBJ2-2, with TRBD2 matching 13 bases. Unmatched junction bases numbered 9, after V lost 4 bases and J lost 7 bases. Germline CDR1 reads SGHAT; CDR2 reads FQNNGV. This CDR3 region has 17 residues. CDR3 loop: CASSSLAGGPGGGELFF. CDR3 in DNA: TGTGCCAGCAGCTCACTAGCGGGAGGGCCGGGCGGCGGGGAGCTGTTTTTT.

V usage is TRBV29-1 and J usage is TRBJ2-1, with 13 bases lining up with TRBD2. The CDR3 consists of 14 residues. The V gene end was trimmed by 7 bases and the J gene end by 4 bases; junction bases not matched to a gene: 4. CDR1 and CDR2 (germline): SQVTM, ANQGSEA. CDR3 region: CSAKGLAGYNEQFF. CDR3 bases: TGCAGCGCAAAGGGACTAGCGGGGTACAATGAGCAGTTCTTC.